Below are 3 T cell receptor beta chains sequenced from a single sample in a study of PD-L1 blockade in urothelial cancer. Sequencing was performed with immunoSEQ multiplex PCR; in TCRdb, only in-frame clones are kept and a portion is missing. The sample has tens of thousands of clones, roughly 84% seen once. Indicated time point: pretreatment peripheral blood. The sample here was PBMCs, taken around atezolizumab (anti-PD-L1) treatment. These receptors were collected from a man aged 60 to 75 with urothelial cancer.

This clone was seen once. The chain carries TRBV9 and TRBJ2-1; 12 positions match TRBD2. The CDR3 sequence is 16 residues long. Unmatched junction bases numbered 6, after V lost 3 bases and J lost 5 bases. In germline, CDR1 is SGDLS, CDR2 YYNGEE. The DNA for the CDR3 is TGTGCCAGCAGCGAAACCGGGACTAGCGGGCACAATGAGCAGTTCTTC. Protein sequence: CASSETGTSGHNEQFF.

This clone appeared once. V and J are TRBV7-9 and TRBJ1-3, with 7 bases fitting TRBD1. This CDR3 has 15 amino acids. Germline V lookup: CDR1 SEHNR, CDR2 FQNEAQ (reference sequence). The J segment lost 0 bases and the V segment lost 5 bases, leaving 4 bases of the junction unmatched. CDR3 region: CASSLDRDSGNTIYF. CDR3 DNA: TGTGCCAGCAGCCTCGACAGGGACTCTGGAAACACCATATATTTT.

The chain joins TRBV19 to TRBJ1-2; D not resolved. V was trimmed by 1 base and J by 0 bases, leaving 6 bases between them. Per germline, CDR1 LNHDA and CDR2 SQIVND (reference sequence). This CDR3 region has 14 residues. The CDR3 loop is CASSIVSANYGYTF. The CDR3 DNA follows: TGTGCCAGTAGTATAGTCAGCGCTAACTATGGCTACACCTTC. Using reference TRBV19 and TRBJ1-2 for the parts outside the CDR3, the full variable domain is DGGITQSPKYLFRKEGQNVTLSCEQNLNHDAMYWYRQDPGQGLRLIYYSQIVNDFQKGDIAEGYSVSREKKESFPLTVTSAQKNPTAFYLCASSIVSANYGYTFGSGTRLTVV.